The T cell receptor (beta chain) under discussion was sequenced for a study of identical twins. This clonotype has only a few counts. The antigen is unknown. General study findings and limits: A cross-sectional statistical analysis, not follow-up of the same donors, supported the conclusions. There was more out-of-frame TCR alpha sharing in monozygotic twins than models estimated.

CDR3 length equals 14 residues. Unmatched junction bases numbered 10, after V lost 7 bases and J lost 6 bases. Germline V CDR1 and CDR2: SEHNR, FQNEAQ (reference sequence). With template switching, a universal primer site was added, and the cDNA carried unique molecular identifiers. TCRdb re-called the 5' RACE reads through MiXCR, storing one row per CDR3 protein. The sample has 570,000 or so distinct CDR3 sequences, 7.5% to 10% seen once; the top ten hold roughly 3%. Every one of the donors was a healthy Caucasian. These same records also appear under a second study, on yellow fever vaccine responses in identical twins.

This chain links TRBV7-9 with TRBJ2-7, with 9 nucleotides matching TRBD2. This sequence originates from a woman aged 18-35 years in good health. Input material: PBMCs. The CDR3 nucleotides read TGTGCCAGCACCAGATTAGCGGGAGAAGTCGAGCAGTACTTC. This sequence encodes CASTRLAGEVEQYF.